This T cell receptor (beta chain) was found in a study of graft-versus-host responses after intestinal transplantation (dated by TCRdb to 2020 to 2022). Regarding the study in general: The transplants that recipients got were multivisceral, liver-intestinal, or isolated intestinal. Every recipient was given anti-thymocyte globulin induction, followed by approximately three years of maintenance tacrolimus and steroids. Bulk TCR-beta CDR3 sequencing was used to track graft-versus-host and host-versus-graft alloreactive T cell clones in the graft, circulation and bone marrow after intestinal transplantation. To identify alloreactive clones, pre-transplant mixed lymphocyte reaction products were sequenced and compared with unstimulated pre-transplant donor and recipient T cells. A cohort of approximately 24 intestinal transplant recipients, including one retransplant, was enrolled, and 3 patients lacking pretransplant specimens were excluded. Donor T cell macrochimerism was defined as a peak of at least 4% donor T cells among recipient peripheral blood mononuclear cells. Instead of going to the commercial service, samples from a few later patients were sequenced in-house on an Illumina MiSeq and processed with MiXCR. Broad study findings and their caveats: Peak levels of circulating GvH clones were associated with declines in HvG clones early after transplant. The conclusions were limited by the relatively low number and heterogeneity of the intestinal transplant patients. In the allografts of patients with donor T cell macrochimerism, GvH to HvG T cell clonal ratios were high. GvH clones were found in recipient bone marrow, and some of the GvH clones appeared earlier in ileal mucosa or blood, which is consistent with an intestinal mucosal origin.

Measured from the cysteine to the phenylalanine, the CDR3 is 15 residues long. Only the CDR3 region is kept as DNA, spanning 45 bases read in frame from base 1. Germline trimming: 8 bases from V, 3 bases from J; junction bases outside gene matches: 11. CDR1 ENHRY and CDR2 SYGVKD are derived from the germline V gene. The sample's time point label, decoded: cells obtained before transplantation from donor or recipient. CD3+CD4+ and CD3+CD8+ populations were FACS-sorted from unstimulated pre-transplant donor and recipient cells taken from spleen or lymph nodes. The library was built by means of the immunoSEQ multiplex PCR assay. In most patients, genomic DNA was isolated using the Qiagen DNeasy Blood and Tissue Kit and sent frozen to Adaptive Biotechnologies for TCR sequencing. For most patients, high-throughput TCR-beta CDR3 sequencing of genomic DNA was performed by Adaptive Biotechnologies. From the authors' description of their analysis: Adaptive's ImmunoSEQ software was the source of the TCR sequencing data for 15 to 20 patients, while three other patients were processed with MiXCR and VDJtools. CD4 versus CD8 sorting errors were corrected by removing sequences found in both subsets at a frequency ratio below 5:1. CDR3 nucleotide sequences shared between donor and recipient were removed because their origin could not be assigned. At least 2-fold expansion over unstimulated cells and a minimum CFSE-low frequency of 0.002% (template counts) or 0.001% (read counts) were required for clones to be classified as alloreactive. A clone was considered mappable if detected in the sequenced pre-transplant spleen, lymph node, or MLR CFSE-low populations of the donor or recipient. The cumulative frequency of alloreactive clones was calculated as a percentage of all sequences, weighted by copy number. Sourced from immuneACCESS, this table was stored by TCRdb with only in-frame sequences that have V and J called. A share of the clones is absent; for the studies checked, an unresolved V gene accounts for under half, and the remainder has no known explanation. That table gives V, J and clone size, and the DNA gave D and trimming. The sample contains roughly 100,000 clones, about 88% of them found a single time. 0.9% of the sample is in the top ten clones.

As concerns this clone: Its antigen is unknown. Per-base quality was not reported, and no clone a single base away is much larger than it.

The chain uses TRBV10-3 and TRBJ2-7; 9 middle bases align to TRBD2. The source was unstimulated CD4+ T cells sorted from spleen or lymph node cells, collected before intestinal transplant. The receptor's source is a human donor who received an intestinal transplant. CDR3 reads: CAIASGTSTFYEQYF. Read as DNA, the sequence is TGTGCCATCGCCTCCGGGACTAGCACTTTCTACGAGCAGTACTTC.